This T cell receptor (beta chain) is drawn from a study of blood T cells in healthy people across ages. The CDR3 length is 12 residues. Germline lookup yields CDR1 SEHNR and CDR2 FQNEAQ (reference sequence). Deletions cut 5 bases from V and 0 bases from J, with 4 bases between. Next came a second PCR, run for 7 to 11 cycles, which used a sample-barcoded 5' primer along with a J-beta primer mix. TCRdb re-called the 5' RACE reads through MiXCR, storing one row per CDR3 protein. The table has some 940,000 distinct CDR3 sequences, 29% seen once. This clonotype was seen ten or more times. These same records also appear under a second study, on T cells of mothers and their children.

The sample comprised blood. This clonotype was obtained from a woman between 35 and 50 years old in good health. This rearrangement joins TRBV7-9 to TRBJ1-1; no clear D. The CDR3 nucleotides read TGTGCCAGCAGCACGGTGAACACTGAAGCTTTCTTT. Its translation: CASSTVNTEAFF.